This TCR beta chain stems from a study of shared clonotypes between healthy human individuals. Whole-study findings and limits: An expected dependence of interdonor clonotype sharing on sequencing depth was noted.

CDR3 length: 17 amino acids. Germline V CDR1 and CDR2: GTSNPN, SVGIG (reference sequence). V dropped 0 bases and J dropped 0 bases, with 15 bases sitting between them. Ten immunoSEQ deep assay plates were used to sequence unsorted PBMC DNA. TCRdb keeps only in-frame clones here, not all; method: immunoSEQ multiplex PCR. This table holds 400,000 to 550,000 clones, around 79% found once. About this clone itself: No antigen is known for it.

This chain connects TRBV30 to TRBJ1-3; perhaps TRBD1 as D (5 bases). The TCR sequence derives from a woman aged 40 to 55 in good health. Some clones in this sample may be carry-over from other donors' samples. The sample comprised PBMCs. The CDR3, as DNA: TGTGCCTGGAGTGTCCCGGGACCCTTTATCTCTGGAAACACCATATATTTT. Encoded protein: CAWSVPGPFISGNTIYF.